These 19 T cell receptor beta chains share one sample of origin, sequenced in a study of T cells after yellow fever vaccination. MiXCR was run by TCRdb on the 5' RACE reads, yielding one entry per CDR3 protein. In the table there are hundreds of thousands of distinct CDR3 sequences, approximately 13% of which are singletons. Sequencing used PBMCs, obtained on the day of the yellow fever booster vaccination. These receptors were obtained from a man under 40 who received the YFV17D yellow fever vaccine.

This clonotype was counted between two and nine times. The gene calls are TRBV7-9 and TRBJ1-5; D unclear. Germline loops: CDR1 SEHNR, CDR2 FQNEAQ (reference sequence). V was cut by 1 base and J by 11 bases, with 9 bases left in between. CDR3 length: 12 residues. The CDR3 loop reads CASSLEGGTQHF. The CDR3 region has the DNA TGTGCCAGCAGCTTAGAGGGAGGGACCCAGCATTTT. The full variable domain, with the rest looked up from reference TRBV7-9 and TRBJ1-5, is DTGVSQNPRHKITKRGQNVTFRCDPISEHNRLYWYRQTLGQGPEFLTYFQNEAQLEKSRLLSDRFSAERPKGSFSTLEIQRTEQGDSAMYLCASSLEGGTQHFGDGTRLSIL.

In this sample, this clonotype turned up a few times. V is TRBV7-9 and J is TRBJ2-5, with D hard to call. The V gene lost 5 bases and the J gene lost 0 bases, with 16 bases spanning the gap. Germline V CDR1 and CDR2: SEHNR, FQNEAQ (reference sequence). The CDR3 is made up of 16 amino acids. CDR3 sequence reads: CASSPIADPYQETQYF. CDR3 bases: TGTGCCAGCAGCCCTATTGCAGACCCGTACCAAGAGACCCAGTACTTC.

The chain is built from TRBV5-1 and TRBJ1-6; 8 positions agree with TRBD1. After removal of 9 bases from V and 5 bases from J, the junction contained 7 bases not matched to a gene. Germline loops: CDR1 SGHRS, CDR2 YFSETQ. The CDR3 is 14 amino acids. Here the CDR3 DNA reads TGCGCCACCTCGACAGGGGCTAATAATTCACCCCTCCACTTT. Its translation: CATSTGANNSPLHF. Full variable domain (rest looked up from reference TRBV5-1 and TRBJ1-6): KAGVTQTPRYLIKTRGQQVTLSCSPISGHRSVSWYQQTPGQGLQFLFEYFSETQRNKGNFPGRFSGRQFSNSRSEMNVSTLELGDSALYLCATSTGANNSPLHFGNGTRLTVT.

This clonotype was counted between two and nine times. The chain recombines TRBV29-1 with TRBJ2-7; D might be TRBD2 (6 bases). V was pared by 4 bases and J by 0 bases, with 10 bases between. The CDR3 extends over 13 amino acids. Germline V CDR1 and CDR2: SQVTM, ANQGSEA. This CDR3 reads CSVARDSSYEQYF. In DNA, the CDR3 is TGCAGCGTTGCACGGGACTCCTCCTACGAGCAGTACTTC.

This clonotype appeared a few times. The chain employs TRBV10-3 and TRBJ1-2, with TRBD1 matching over 8 bases. Trimming took 11 bases from V and 4 from J; bases not matched to a gene: 12. Germline lookup yields CDR1 ENHRY and CDR2 SYGVKD. The CDR3 extends over 14 amino acids. CDR3 region: CASVHSGTGYGYTF. CDR3 DNA sequence: TGTGCCTCGGTACATTCCGGGACAGGCTATGGCTACACCTTC.

This clonotype has more than one count but fewer than ten. This sequence joins TRBV20-1 and TRBJ2-5, with D perhaps given as TRBD1 or TRBD2 (5 bases each). Trimming cost V 6 bases and J 4 bases, with 24 bases left between them. CDR1 is DFQATT and CDR2 is SNEGSKA in the germline V gene (reference sequence). CDR3 length: 16 amino acids. The CDR3 DNA reads TGCAGTGCCCCCACGGGAAGATCGGGGCAGAGAGAGACCCAGTACTTC. The encoded protein is CSAPTGRSGQRETQYF.

This clonotype was counted between two and nine times. The V gene is TRBV29-1, the J gene TRBJ2-7, with D possibly TRBD1 on 5 matching bases. The V gene's germline CDR1 is SQVTM and CDR2 ANQGSEA. V gave up 1 base and J gave up 3 bases, with 10 bases separating them. The CDR3 runs 13 residues. The CDR3 loop reads CSVEVQDNYEQYF. In DNA, the CDR3 is TGCAGCGTTGAAGTCCAGGACAACTACGAGCAGTACTTC.

This clonotype was found a few times. The chain couples TRBV15 to TRBJ2-3; 9 bases align to TRBD1. Germline V gene lookup returns CDR1 LNHNV and CDR2 YYDKDF (reference sequence). The J segment lost 2 bases and the V segment lost 5 bases, leaving 5 bases of the junction unmatched. The CDR3 is 15 amino acids. Here the CDR3 DNA reads TGTGCCACCAGCCGACACAGGGGGCCCACAGATACGCAGTATTTT. Protein: CATSRHRGPTDTQYF. Based on the CDR3 plus reference TRBV15 and TRBJ2-3, the full variable domain is DAMVIQNPRYQVTQFGKPVTLSCSQTLNHNVMYWYQQKSSQAPKLLFHYYDKDFNNEADTPDNFQSRRPNTSFCFLDIRSPGLGDTAMYLCATSRHRGPTDTQYFGPGTRLTVL.

This clonotype was detected only a few times. The chain carries TRBV6-5 and TRBJ2-1; TRBD2 aligns across 8 bases. The CDR3 totals 15 residues. The V gene end was trimmed by 1 base and the J gene end by 7 bases; junction bases not matched to a gene: 6. Germline assignment: CDR1 MNHEY and CDR2 SVGAGI. CDR3: CASSYLAGGMNEQFF. CDR3 coding DNA: TGTGCCAGCAGTTACTTGGCGGGAGGAATGAATGAGCAGTTCTTC.

This clonotype was detected a few times. CDR3: CASGSHTGELFF. Here the CDR3 DNA reads TGTGCCAGCGGCAGTCACACCGGGGAGCTGTTTTTT. The rearrangement links TRBV9 to TRBJ2-2; no clear D. With 7 bases removed from V and 3 bases from J, the gap between germline ends came to 7 bases. This CDR3 has 12 residues. Germline lookup yields CDR1 SGDLS and CDR2 YYNGEE.

This clonotype was seen only a few times. The J gene is TRBJ1-2, the V gene TRBV4-1; D is unclear. Between the trimmed V and J ends, which lost 0 bases and 5 bases, there was a span of 16 bases. The CDR3 totals 16 residues. Per the germline V gene, CDR1 is MGHRA and CDR2 is YSYEKL. In nucleotides, the CDR3 is TGCGCCAGCAGCCAAGACCCCGGGTTTTCTCTTTATGGCTACACCTTC. This translates into CASSQDPGFSLYGYTF.

The genes are TRBV5-6 and TRBJ1-2, with no clear D. The CDR3 length is 14 residues. Germline CDR1 and CDR2: SGHDT and YYEEEE. The germline V and J ends were trimmed by 4 bases and 3 bases, with 13 bases remaining between them. The CDR3 DNA reads TGTGCCAGCAGCCCGGGAGACGGATACTATGGCTACACCTTC. Translated, it gives CASSPGDGYYGYTF. Based on the CDR3 plus reference TRBV5-6 and TRBJ1-2, the full variable domain is DAGVTQSPTHLIKTRGQQVTLRCSPKSGHDTVSWYQQALGQGPQFIFQYYEEEERQRGNFPDRFSGHQFPNYSSELNVNALLLGDSALYLCASSPGDGYYGYTFGSGTRLTVV.

The CDR3 reads CASKRSGTSADTQYF. CDR3 coding DNA: TGTGCCAGCAAAAGATCAGGGACCAGCGCAGATACGCAGTATTTT. The chain carries TRBV9 and TRBJ2-3; D may be TRBD1 or TRBD2 (5 bases each). Looked up from germline, CDR1 is SGDLS and CDR2 is YYNGEE. The CDR3 is 15 amino acids. V was clipped by 6 bases and J by 4 bases, with 18 bases between them.

This clonotype was recorded a few times. The V gene is TRBV5-1, the J gene TRBJ2-2, with TRBD2 matching 7 bases. The CDR3 spans 18 residues. J gave up 5 bases and V 0 bases, and 13 bases lay outside the gene matches. CDR1 SGHRS and CDR2 YFSETQ come from the germline V gene. This CDR3 reads CASSLDPPGGRKTGELFF. CDR3 DNA sequence: TGCGCCAGCAGCTTGGACCCACCCGGGGGGAGAAAAACCGGGGAGCTGTTTTTT.

This chain links TRBV25-1 with TRBJ2-1; D might be TRBD1 (6 bases). The CDR3 totals 14 residues. CDR1 is MGHDK, CDR2 SYGVNS, per germline. The ends were cut back, 6 bases at V and 1 base at J, with 10 bases in the middle. Here the CDR3 DNA reads TGTGCCAGCAGCCAGGGGTGGTCCTACAATGAGCAGTTCTTC. The encoded protein is CASSQGWSYNEQFF.

The chain combines TRBV20-1 with TRBJ1-1; D not certain. Trimming pared 3 bases from V and 1 base from J, leaving 6 bases between. CDR3 size: 12 residues. The germline gives CDR1 DFQATT, CDR2 SNEGSKA (reference sequence). CDR3 amino acids: CSASPSNTEAFF. The CDR3 region has the DNA TGCAGTGCTAGCCCATCGAACACTGAAGCTTTCTTT.

In its sample, this clonotype was seen a few times. The chain recombines TRBV21-1 with TRBJ1-2. TRBV21-1 is designated a pseudogene. This CDR3 is 13 amino acids long. CDR3 bases: TGTGCCAGCAGCGTGACCGATCCCAAAGGCTACACCTTC. It yields the protein CASSVTDPKGYTF.

The chain recombines TRBV25-1 with TRBJ2-1; TRBD2 agrees at 13 bases. The V gene's germline CDR1 is MGHDK and CDR2 SYGVNS. This CDR3 contains 22 residues. V gave up 9 bases and J gave up 7 bases; unmatched junction bases: 30. The CDR3 sequence: CARTIRAELGLAGAPRSNEQFF. CDR3 coding DNA: TGTGCCAGGACGATCCGCGCCGAACTAGGACTAGCGGGAGCCCCAAGGAGTAATGAGCAGTTCTTC.

This clonotype was counted many times. This chain joins TRBV7-2 and TRBJ2-1; D not certain. CDR1 and CDR2 (germline): SGHTA, FQGNSA. The CDR3 runs to 13 residues. V lost 6 bases, J lost 7 bases, and 13 bases lay in between. The CDR3, as DNA: TGTGCCAGCAGTCTCCTTTCGGCGAATGAGCAGTTCTTC. Translating it yields CASSLLSANEQFF.